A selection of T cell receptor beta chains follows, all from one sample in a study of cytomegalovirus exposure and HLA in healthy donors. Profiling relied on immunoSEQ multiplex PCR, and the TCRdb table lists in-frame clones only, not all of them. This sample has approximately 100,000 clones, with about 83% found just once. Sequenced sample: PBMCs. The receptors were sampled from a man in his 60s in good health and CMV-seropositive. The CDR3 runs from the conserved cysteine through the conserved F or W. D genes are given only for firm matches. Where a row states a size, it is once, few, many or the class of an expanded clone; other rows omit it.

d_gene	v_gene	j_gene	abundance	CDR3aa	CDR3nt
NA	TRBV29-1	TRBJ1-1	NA	CSPRGLLGNTEAFF	TGCAGCCCCCGGGGTCTACTCGGGAACACTGAAGCTTTCTTT
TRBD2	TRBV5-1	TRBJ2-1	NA	CASSLGHSGGALGSHNEQFF	TGCGCCAGCAGCTTGGGCCATAGCGGGGGGGCCTTGGGTTCCCACAATGAGCAGTTCTTC
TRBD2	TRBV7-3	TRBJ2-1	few	CASSRTSGGNEQFF	TGTGCCAGCAGCCGGACTAGCGGGGGCAATGAGCAGTTCTTC
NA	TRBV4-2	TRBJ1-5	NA	CASSQGSLSQTNQPQHF	TGTGCCAGCAGCCAAGGAAGTTTATCACAGACAAATCAGCCCCAGCATTTT
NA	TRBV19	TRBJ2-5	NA	CASSIGGTFEETQYF	TGTGCCAGTAGTATAGGAGGTACCTTCGAGGAGACCCAGTACTTC
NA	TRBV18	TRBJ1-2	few	CASSQGGLGYTF	TGTGCCAGCTCACAGGGGGGGCTTGGCTACACCTTC
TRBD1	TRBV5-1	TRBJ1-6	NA	CASSLRPPGQEYNSPLHF	TGCGCCAGCAGCTTGCGTCCTCCGGGACAGGAATATAATTCACCCCTCCACTTT
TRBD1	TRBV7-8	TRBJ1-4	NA	CASSVPGTGSEKLFF	TGTGCCAGCAGCGTCCCCGGGACAGGCAGTGAAAAACTGTTTTTT
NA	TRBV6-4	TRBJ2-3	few	CASSITSTDTQYF	TGTGCCAGCAGCATAACAAGCACAGATACGCAGTATTTT
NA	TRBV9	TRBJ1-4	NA	CASSEQPLGGNEKLFF	TGTGCCAGCAGCGAGCAGCCCCTGGGGGGGAATGAAAAACTGTTTTTT
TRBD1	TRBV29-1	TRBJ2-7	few	CSARLGQGYEQYF	TGCAGCGCTCGCTTGGGACAGGGCTACGAGCAGTACTTC
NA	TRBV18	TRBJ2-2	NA	CASSPTGLRQPGELFF	TGTGCCAGCTCACCGACGGGACTGCGGCAACCCGGGGAGCTGTTTTTT
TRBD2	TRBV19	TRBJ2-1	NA	CASSTGLALLGNEQFF	TGTGCCAGTAGTACGGGACTAGCGTTATTGGGGAATGAGCAGTTCTTC
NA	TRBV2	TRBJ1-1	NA	CASTKQGPEAFF	TGTGCCAGCACCAAACAGGGACCTGAAGCTTTCTTT
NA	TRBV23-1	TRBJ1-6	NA	CASRRIPGTYNSPLHF	TGCGCCAGCAGACGCATACCCGGGACTTATAATTCACCCCTCCACTTT
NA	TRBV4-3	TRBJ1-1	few	CASSQGAGDTEAFF	TGCGCCAGCAGCCAAGGGGCAGGGGACACTGAAGCTTTCTTT